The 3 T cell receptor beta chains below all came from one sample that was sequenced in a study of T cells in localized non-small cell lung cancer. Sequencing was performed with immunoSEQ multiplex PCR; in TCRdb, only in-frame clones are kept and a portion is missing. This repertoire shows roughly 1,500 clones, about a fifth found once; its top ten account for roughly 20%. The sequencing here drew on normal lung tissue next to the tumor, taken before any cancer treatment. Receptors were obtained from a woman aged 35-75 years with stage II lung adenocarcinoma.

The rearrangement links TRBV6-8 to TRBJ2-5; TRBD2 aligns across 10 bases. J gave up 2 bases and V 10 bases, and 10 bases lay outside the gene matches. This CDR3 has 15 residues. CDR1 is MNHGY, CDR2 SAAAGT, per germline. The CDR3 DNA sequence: TGTGCCATCAGATCAGCGGGGGGGAATCAAGAGACCCAGTACTTC. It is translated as CAIRSAGGNQETQYF.

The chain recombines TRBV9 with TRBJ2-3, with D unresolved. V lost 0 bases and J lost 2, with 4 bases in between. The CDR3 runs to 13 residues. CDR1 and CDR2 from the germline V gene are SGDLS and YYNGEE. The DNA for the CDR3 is TGTGCCAGCAGCGTAGCTATCACAGATACGCAGTATTTT. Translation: CASSVAITDTQYF. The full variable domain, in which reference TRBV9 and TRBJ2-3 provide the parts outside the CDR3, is DSGVTQTPKHLITATGQRVTLRCSPRSGDLSVYWYQQSLDQGLQFLIQYYNGEERAKGNILERFSAQQFPDLHSELNLSSLELGDSALYFCASSVAITDTQYFGPGTRLTVL.

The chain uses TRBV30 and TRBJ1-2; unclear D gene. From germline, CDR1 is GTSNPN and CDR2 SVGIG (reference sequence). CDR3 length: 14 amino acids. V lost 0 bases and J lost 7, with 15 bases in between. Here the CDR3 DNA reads TGTGCCTGGAGTGTAGCCGGCTTAAGCTCTGGCTACACCTTC. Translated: CAWSVAGLSSGYTF.